The 26 T cell receptor beta chains below come from one sample, sequenced in a study of T cell responses to AZD1222 COVID-19 vaccine (dated by TCRdb to about 2021). The time point label, as the study defines it: baseline before first vaccination. The library was made by the immunoSEQ multiplex PCR assay. Here the immuneACCESS table is served through TCRdb, limited to in-frame sequences with V and J called. Missing clones are a known gap in these copies; in checked studies unresolved V genes cover under half, and the rest lacks a known reason. The table for this sample lists about 140,000 clones; approximately 90% of them were counted only once. More than 1.5% of the sample rests with the top ten. The sample in question was peripheral blood, obtained on day 0 of AZD1222 vaccination. The receptors derive from an adult in good health.

J is TRBJ1-1 and V is TRBV18; D unresolved. Germline loops: CDR1 KGHSH, CDR2 LQKENI. Trimming shortened V by 6 bases and J by 5 bases, and 19 bases separated the two germline ends. CDR3 length: 15 amino acids. The CDR3, as DNA: TGTGCCAGCTCCGGGAGGTGGGCGGGGAGTACTGAAGCTTTCTTT. Protein: CASSGRWAGSTEAFF.

This clone was picked up a small number of times. This chain links TRBV3-1 (or the pseudogene TRBV3-2) with TRBJ1-6, with D possibly being TRBD1 (5 bases). The CDR3 spans 15 residues. Deletions cut 1 base from V and 6 bases from J, with 10 bases between. Germline CDR1 and CDR2: LGHDT and YNNKEL (reference sequence). The CDR3 DNA reads TGTGCCAGCAGCCAAGGGGGGGTAGGTAATTCACCCCTCCACTTT. This codes for CASSQGGVGNSPLHF.

The V and J genes are TRBV4-1 and TRBJ2-6; D unresolved. The CDR3 covers 16 residues. V was trimmed by 1 base and J by 2 bases, leaving 9 bases between them. Per the germline V gene, CDR1 is MGHRA and CDR2 is YSYEKL. CDR3 sequence (DNA): TGCGCCAGCAGCCAAGCCCAGGTAGCTGGGGCCAACGTCCTGACTTTC. Protein product: CASSQAQVAGANVLTF.

This clone was seen a few times. The chain carries TRBV5-1 and TRBJ1-4, with 7 positions matching TRBD1. The V gene end was trimmed by 4 bases and the J gene end by 5 bases; junction bases not matched to a gene: 8. Germline V gene sequence: CDR1 SGHRS, CDR2 YFSETQ. The CDR3 is 15 residues long. CDR3 protein: CASSGGTAGNEKLFF. The CDR3 DNA sequence: TGCGCCAGCAGCGGAGGGACAGCGGGGAATGAAAAACTGTTTTTT. Variable domain in full (rest from reference TRBV5-1 and TRBJ1-4): KAGVTQTPRYLIKTRGQQVTLSCSPISGHRSVSWYQQTPGQGLQFLFEYFSETQRNKGNFPGRFSGRQFSNSRSEMNVSTLELGDSALYLCASSGGTAGNEKLFFGSGTQLSVL.

The chain joins TRBV14 to TRBJ1-4; D might be TRBD1 (5 bases). Trimming left V 8 bases short and J 8 bases short, with 21 bases between. The CDR3 totals 15 residues. Looked up from germline, CDR1 is SGHDN and CDR2 is FVKESK. The CDR3 here is CASGPGGRRREKLFF. CDR3 DNA: TGTGCCAGCGGGCCGGGGGGGAGACGTAGGGAAAAACTGTTTTTT.

This chain joins TRBV6-5 and TRBJ1-6; 8 nucleotides agree with TRBD1. V lost 5 bases, J lost 8 bases, and 8 bases stayed unmatched. In germline, CDR1 is MNHEY, CDR2 SVGAGI. The CDR3 consists of 15 residues. The CDR3 region is CASSTGGTGYSPLHF. CDR3 in DNA: TGTGCCAGCAGTACGGGGGGGACAGGCTATTCACCCCTCCACTTT.

The V call is TRBV2, the J call TRBJ1-1; D is possibly TRBD1 (6 bases). The CDR3 extends over 13 amino acids. CDR1 is SNHLY, CDR2 FYNNEI, per germline. The V end was cut by 8 bases, the J end by 4 bases, with 14 bases between. CDR3 amino acids: CASRSQGITEAFF. The DNA for the CDR3 is TGTGCCAGCCGATCACAGGGAATCACTGAAGCTTTCTTT.

V is TRBV7-2 and J is TRBJ2-5; D is uncertain. The CDR3 loop spans 15 amino acids. Germline CDR1 and CDR2: SGHTA and FQGNSA. Trimming left V 2 bases short and J 2 bases short, with 12 bases between. The CDR3 coding sequence is TGTGCCAGCAGCTTAACCAGAGAATTGCAAGAGACCCAGTACTTC. It codes for CASSLTRELQETQYF.

The chain employs TRBV7-2 and TRBJ2-7, with 7 bases fitting TRBD2. Germline lookup yields CDR1 SGHTA and CDR2 FQGNSA. CDR3 size: 17 residues. Trimming took 5 bases from V and 7 from J; bases not matched to a gene: 20. CDR3 sequence: CASSNTGASGIMREQYF. In nucleotides, the CDR3 is TGTGCCAGCAGCAATACCGGGGCTAGCGGAATCATGCGAGAGCAGTACTTC.

J is TRBJ1-1 and V is TRBV4-2; no definite D call. CDR1 is LGHNA, CDR2 YNFKEQ, per germline. The CDR3 extends over 13 amino acids. V gave up 1 base and J gave up 5 bases, with 8 bases separating them. This chain's CDR3 is CASSQVMGTEAFF. CDR3 DNA sequence: TGTGCCAGCAGCCAAGTTATGGGGACTGAAGCTTTCTTT.

This clone was seen only once. V gene TRBV10-3 combines with J gene TRBJ1-2; TRBD1 agrees at 7 bases. Germline V CDR1 and CDR2: ENHRY, SYGVKD. V lost 11 bases and J lost 12; bases outside the gene matches: 27. This CDR3 is 16 amino acids long. The CDR3 region has the DNA TGTGCCGTCCGGGAGGGGACAGACTACGCCGCCGGCACCCACACCTTC. It encodes CAVREGTDYAAGTHTF.

The chain has TRBV5-1 and TRBJ1-5, with TRBD1 matching 9 bases. CDR1 is SGHRS and CDR2 is YFSETQ in the germline V gene. The CDR3 extends over 15 amino acids. With 6 bases clipped from V and 3 bases from J, the junction kept 7 bases outside the gene matches. The CDR3 DNA follows: TGCGCCAGCACCCCGACAGGGGGGTTCAATCAGCCCCAGCATTTT. Protein: CASTPTGGFNQPQHF.

The sample holds a few counts of this clone. The chain recombines TRBV3-1 (or the pseudogene TRBV3-2) with TRBJ1-3, with no clear D. In germline, CDR1 is LGHDT, CDR2 YNNKEL (reference sequence). Trimming cost V 2 bases and J 3 bases, with 11 bases left between them. This CDR3 contains 15 residues. The CDR3 spells CASSQMGDYGNTIYF. CDR3 DNA sequence: TGTGCCAGCAGCCAAATGGGTGATTATGGAAACACCATATATTTT.

This rearrangement joins TRBV24-1 to TRBJ1-5, with 8 bases matching TRBD1. With 4 bases clipped from V and 5 bases from J, the junction kept 9 bases outside the gene matches. CDR1 is KGHDR and CDR2 is SFDVKD in the germline V gene. CDR3 length: 16 amino acids. The CDR3 sequence: CATSDRGQGEDQPQHF. CDR3 nucleotides: TGTGCCACCAGTGACCGAGGACAGGGTGAGGATCAGCCCCAGCATTTT.

The chain carries TRBV30 and TRBJ1-2; D unresolved. Trimming removed 1 base at V and 2 bases at J, with 8 bases between. This CDR3 comprises 13 residues. Per germline, CDR1 GTSNPN and CDR2 SVGIG (reference sequence). The CDR3 reads CAWSAGRNYGYTF. CDR3 DNA: TGTGCCTGGAGTGCGGGCAGAAACTATGGCTACACCTTC.

The chain has TRBV9 and TRBJ1-2; D ambiguous. The V end was cut by 0 bases, the J end by 2 bases, with 8 bases between. Looked up from germline, CDR1 is SGDLS and CDR2 is YYNGEE. This CDR3 contains 14 residues. CDR3 nucleotides: TGTGCCAGCAGCGTAGGACGAAGCAACTATGGCTACACCTTC. Translating it yields CASSVGRSNYGYTF.

This clone was recorded only once. V gene TRBV7-9 combines with J gene TRBJ2-5; D might be TRBD2 (6 bases). This CDR3 spans 13 amino acids. Germline loops: CDR1 SEHNR, CDR2 FQNEAQ (reference sequence). Trimming left V 6 bases short and J 2 bases short, with 10 bases between. CDR3 loop: CASSRGLQETQYF. DNA for the CDR3: TGTGCCAGCAGTCGTGGACTACAAGAGACCCAGTACTTC.

The chain employs TRBV27 and TRBJ2-1, with 8 bases lining up with TRBD2. The CDR3 runs to 15 residues. With V trimmed by 1 base and J by 8 bases, 7 bases remained unmatched. Germline V CDR1 and CDR2: MNHEY, SMNVEV (reference sequence). DNA for the CDR3: TGTGCCAGCAGTTTATTTGACGGGAGGGCCTATGAGCAGTTCTTC. Translating it yields CASSLFDGRAYEQFF.

This chain uses TRBV10-2 with TRBJ2-1; TRBD2 matches 14 bases. Germline V gene data show CDR1 as WSHSY and CDR2 as SAAADI. The V gene end was trimmed by 6 bases and the J gene end by 14 bases; junction bases not matched to a gene: 9. This CDR3 contains 14 residues. This chain's CDR3 is CASSPGLAGELKFF. DNA for the CDR3: TGCGCCAGCAGCCCGGGACTAGCGGGAGAATTAAAGTTCTTC.

The chain links TRBV7-9 to TRBJ1-3; 7 bases fit TRBD1. Germline V gives CDR1 SEHNR, CDR2 FQNEAQ (reference sequence). This CDR3 comprises 14 residues. With V trimmed by 5 bases and J by 4 bases, 5 bases remained unmatched. The CDR3 region has the DNA TGTGCCAGCAGCCAGGGACAGTCAGGAAACACCATATATTTT. It specifies CASSQGQSGNTIYF.

This clone was seen only once. CDR3 protein: CASSLEGSDSPLHF. The CDR3 DNA reads as TGTGCCAGCAGCTTAGAGGGGAGTGATTCACCCCTCCACTTT. The V and J genes are TRBV7-2 and TRBJ1-6, with a possible D match to TRBD1 (5 bases). The germline V gene encodes CDR1 SGHTA and CDR2 FQGNSA. The CDR3 contains 14 residues. Trimming left V 1 base short and J 8 bases short, with 9 bases between.

The chain couples TRBV6-6 to TRBJ1-2, with 8 bases matching TRBD1. Trimming cost V 6 bases and J 4 bases; bases outside gene matches: 7. Looked up from germline, CDR1 is MNHNY and CDR2 is SVGAGI (reference sequence). The CDR3 is made up of 14 amino acids. This chain's CDR3 is CASRAGQGVYGYTF. CDR3 in DNA: TGTGCCAGCAGGGCAGGACAGGGAGTCTATGGCTACACCTTC.

The rearrangement joins TRBV14 to TRBJ2-2; D is possibly TRBD2 (6 bases). CDR1 is SGHDN, CDR2 FVKESK, per germline. The CDR3 has 16 residues. The V and J ends lost 0 bases and 6 bases respectively, with 14 bases between them. This CDR3 is CASSQDWGGVPGELFF. In DNA, the CDR3 is TGTGCCAGCAGCCAAGATTGGGGCGGGGTGCCCGGGGAGCTGTTTTTT. Full variable domain (remainder filled in from reference TRBV14 and TRBJ2-2): EAGVTQFPSHSVIEKGQTVTLRCDPISGHDNLYWYRRVMGKEIKFLLHFVKESKQDESGMPNNRFLAERTGGTYSTLKVQPAELEDSGVYFCASSQDWGGVPGELFFGEGSRLTVL.

The J gene is TRBJ2-1, the V gene TRBV28; D unresolved. Trimming removed 4 bases at V and 6 bases at J, with 10 bases between. In germline, CDR1 is MDHEN, CDR2 SYDVKM. This CDR3 has 13 amino acids. The CDR3 region has the DNA TGTGCCAGCAGTTGGACCCGACGCAATGAGCAGTTCTTC. It yields the protein CASSWTRRNEQFF. Full variable domain (remainder filled in from reference TRBV28 and TRBJ2-1): DVKVTQSSRYLVKRTGEKVFLECVQDMDHENMFWYRQDPGLGLRLIYFSYDVKMKEKGDIPEGYSVSREKKERFSLILESASTNQTSMYLCASSWTRRNEQFFGPGTRLTVL.

This clone was seen a single time. The chain uses TRBV11-2 and TRBJ2-6, with D maybe TRBD1 (6 bases). Trimming pared 5 bases from V and 1 base from J, leaving 12 bases between. This CDR3 comprises 16 residues. Germline assignment: CDR1 SGHAT and CDR2 FQNNGV. The CDR3 spells CASSTDRWSGANVLTF. DNA for the CDR3: TGTGCCAGCAGCACCGACAGGTGGTCTGGGGCCAACGTCCTGACTTTC.

The gene calls are TRBV5-8 and TRBJ1-2; D unresolved. The V end was cut by 5 bases, the J end by 4 bases, with 15 bases between. The CDR3 runs to 14 residues. Looked up from germline, CDR1 is SGHTS and CDR2 is YDEGEE. CDR3 region: CASSSDGVLYGYTF. CDR3 coding DNA: TGTGCCAGCAGTTCAGACGGGGTCCTCTATGGCTACACCTTC.